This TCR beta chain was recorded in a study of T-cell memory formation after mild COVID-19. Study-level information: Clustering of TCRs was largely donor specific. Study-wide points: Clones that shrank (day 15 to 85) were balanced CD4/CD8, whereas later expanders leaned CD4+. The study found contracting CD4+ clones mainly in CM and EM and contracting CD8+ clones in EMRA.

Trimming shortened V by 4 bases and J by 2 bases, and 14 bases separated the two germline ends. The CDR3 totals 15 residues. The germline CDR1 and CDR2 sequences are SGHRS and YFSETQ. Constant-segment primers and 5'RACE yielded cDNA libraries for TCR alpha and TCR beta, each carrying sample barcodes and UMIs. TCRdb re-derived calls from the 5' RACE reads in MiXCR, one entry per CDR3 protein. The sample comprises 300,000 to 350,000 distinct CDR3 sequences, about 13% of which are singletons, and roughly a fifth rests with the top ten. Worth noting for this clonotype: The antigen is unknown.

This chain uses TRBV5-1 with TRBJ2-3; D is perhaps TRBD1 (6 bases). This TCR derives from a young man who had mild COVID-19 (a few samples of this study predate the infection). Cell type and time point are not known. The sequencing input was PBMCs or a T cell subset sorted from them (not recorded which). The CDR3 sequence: CASSPGQLITDTQYF. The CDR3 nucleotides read TGCGCCAGCAGCCCCGGACAGTTAATCACAGATACGCAGTATTTT.